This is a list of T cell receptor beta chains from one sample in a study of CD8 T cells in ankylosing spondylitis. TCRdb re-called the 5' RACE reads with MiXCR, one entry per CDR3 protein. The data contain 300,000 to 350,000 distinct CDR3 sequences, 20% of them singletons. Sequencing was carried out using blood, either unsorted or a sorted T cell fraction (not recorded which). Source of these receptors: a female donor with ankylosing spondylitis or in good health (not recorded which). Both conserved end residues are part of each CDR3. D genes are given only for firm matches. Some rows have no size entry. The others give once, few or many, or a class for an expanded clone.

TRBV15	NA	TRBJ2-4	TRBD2	TGTGCCACCAGCAGGAGACTAGCGGGAACGGTGAACATTCAGTACTTC	CATSRRLAGTVNIQYF
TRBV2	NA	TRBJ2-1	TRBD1	TGTGCCAGCAATCGCAGACAGGGGAATTATGAGCAGTTCTTC	CASNRRQGNYEQFF
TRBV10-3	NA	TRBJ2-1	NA	TGTGCCATCATCCTGGACTACTCCTACAATGAGCAGTTCTTC	CAIILDYSYNEQFF
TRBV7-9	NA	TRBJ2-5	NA	TGTGCCAGCAGCTTAGCGTGGATGGGACCTCAAGAGACCCAGTACTTC	CASSLAWMGPQETQYF
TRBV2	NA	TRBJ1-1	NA	TGTGCCAGCAGCTCCCGTAGCCAGAACACTGAAGCTTTCTTT	CASSSRSQNTEAFF
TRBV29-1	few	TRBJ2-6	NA	TGCAGCATCCCAGCGTTCTCTGGGGCCAACGTCCTGACTTTC	CSIPAFSGANVLTF
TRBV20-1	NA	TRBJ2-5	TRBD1	TGCAGTGCTAGACTCCGCACGGGACAGCTTGTCGTCCAAGAGACCCAGTACTTC	CSARLRTGQLVVQETQYF
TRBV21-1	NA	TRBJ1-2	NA	TGTGCCAGCAGCAAAAAAAGGAAGGAAGGCTACACCTTC	CASSKKRKEGYTF
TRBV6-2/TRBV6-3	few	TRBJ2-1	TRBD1	TGTGCCAGCAGGGGACAGGGAGGCAATGAGCAGTTCTTC	CASRGQGGNEQFF
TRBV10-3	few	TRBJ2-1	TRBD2	TGTGCCATCGGCCTAGCGGCTTCCTACAATGAGCAGTTCTTC	CAIGLAASYNEQFF
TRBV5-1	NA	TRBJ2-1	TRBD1	TGCGCCAGTCGACAGGGGGCTGAGCAGTTCTTC	CASRQGAEQFF
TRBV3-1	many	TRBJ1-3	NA	TGTGCCAGCAGCCGCGAATTAGCTGGAAACACCATATATTTT	CASSRELAGNTIYF
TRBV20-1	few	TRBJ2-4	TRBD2	TGCAGTGCTAGTGCGGGAGAGTTCAAAAACATTCAGTACTTC	CSASAGEFKNIQYF
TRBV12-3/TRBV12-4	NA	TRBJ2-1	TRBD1	TGTGCCAGCAGTACTGACAGGGTTTACGGTGAGCAGTTCTTC	CASSTDRVYGEQFF
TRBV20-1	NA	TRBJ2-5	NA	TGCAGTGCCCCCCCGGGACCCCTCCCGCCGGGGACCCAGTACTTC	CSAPPGPLPPGTQYF
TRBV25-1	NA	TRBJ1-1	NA	TGTGCCAGCAGTGAACGTGAAACTGAAGCTTTCTTT	CASSERETEAFF
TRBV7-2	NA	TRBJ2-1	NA	TGTGCCAGCAGCTTAGTGGGTGCTAGCAAGTATGAGCAGTTCTTC	CASSLVGASKYEQFF
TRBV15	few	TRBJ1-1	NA	TGTGCCACCGGGGAGGGTCGGGGCACTGAAGCTTTCTTT	CATGEGRGTEAFF
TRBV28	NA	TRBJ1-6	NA	TGTGCCAGCAGATCCGACAGACCGATGATTAATTCACCCCTCCACTTT	CASRSDRPMINSPLHF
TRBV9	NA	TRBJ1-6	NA	TGTGCCAGCACTTTGACAGGAGTACCGGGTTCACCCCTCCACTTT	CASTLTGVPGSPLHF
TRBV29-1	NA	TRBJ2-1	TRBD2	TGCAGCGTTGTCGGGGGGAGAAGATATAGCTCCTACAATGAGCAGTTCTTC	CSVVGGRRYSSYNEQFF
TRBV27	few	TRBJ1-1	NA	TGTGCCAGCAGTTTCCTATCCTCGGGGGGGCGCATGTTTGGGACTGAAGCTTTCTTT	CASSFLSSGGRMFGTEAFF
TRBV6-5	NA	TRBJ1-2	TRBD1	TGTGCCAGCAGTTACTCGAATCTGGGACAGAGAGGCTACACCTTC	CASSYSNLGQRGYTF
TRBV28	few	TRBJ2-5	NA	TGTGCCAGCACCGGAGAGACCCAGTACTTC	CASTGETQYF
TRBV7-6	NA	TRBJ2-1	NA	TGTGCCAGCAGCGATACGGCTGGGAGCTCCTACAATGAGCAGTTCTTC	CASSDTAGSSYNEQFF
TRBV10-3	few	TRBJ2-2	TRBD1	TGTGCCATCAGCCAGACAGGGGGAGAAACCGGGGAGCTGTTTTTT	CAISQTGGETGELFF
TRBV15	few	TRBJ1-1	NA	TGTGCCACCAGCAGGTCGGAGAACACTGAAGCTTTCTTT	CATSRSENTEAFF
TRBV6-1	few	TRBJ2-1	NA	TGTGCCAGCATCGACGCATTCCGGGGCAATGAGCAGTTCTTC	CASIDAFRGNEQFF
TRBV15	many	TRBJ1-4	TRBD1	TGTGCCACCAGCAGAGATCGGGCAGGGGGCGGTGAAAAACTGTTTTTT	CATSRDRAGGGEKLFF
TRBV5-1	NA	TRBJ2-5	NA	TGCGCCAGCAGGAGGGCCATGGGGGAGACCCAGTACTTC	CASRRAMGETQYF
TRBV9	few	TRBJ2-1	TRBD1	TGTGCCAGCAGCGTAGAGGGACAGTTCTACAATGAGCAGTTCTTC	CASSVEGQFYNEQFF
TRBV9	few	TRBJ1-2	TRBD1	TGTGCCAGCAGCGTAGGGGACAGGGTTTATGGCTACACCTTC	CASSVGDRVYGYTF
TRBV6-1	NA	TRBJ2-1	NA	TGTGCCAGCACCGACGGCGGGGACTCAGCCCATGAGCAGTTCTTC	CASTDGGDSAHEQFF
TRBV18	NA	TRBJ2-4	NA	TGTGCCAGCTCAGCTAGGGTCCTCAAGGGCATTCAGTACTTC	CASSARVLKGIQYF
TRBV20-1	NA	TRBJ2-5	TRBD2	TGCAGTGTTGGGGAGGGCCTGGGAGAGACCCAGTACTTC	CSVGEGLGETQYF
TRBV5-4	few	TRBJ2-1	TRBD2	TGTGCCAGCAGCTTGAGGGGGACTAGCGAGTCGTGGTCCTACAATGAGCAGTTCTTC	CASSLRGTSESWSYNEQFF
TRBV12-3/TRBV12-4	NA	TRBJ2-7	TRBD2	TGTGCCAGCAGTCGGGCTGGGACTAGCGGCTACGAGCAGTACTTC	CASSRAGTSGYEQYF
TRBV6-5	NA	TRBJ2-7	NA	TGTGCCAGCAGTTACTCGGGCATCTCTCATTACGGGCAGTACTTC	CASSYSGISHYGQYF
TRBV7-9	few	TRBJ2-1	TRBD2	TGTGCCAGCAGCTCGGGAGGACTAGTTGACATTGGTGAGCAGTTCTTC	CASSSGGLVDIGEQFF
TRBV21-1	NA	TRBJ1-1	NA	TGTGCCAGCAGCAAAGCGCTTTGGACAGGGGGCGAGAACACTGAAGCTTTCTTT	CASSKALWTGGENTEAFF